The sequence of this T cell receptor beta chain was determined in a study of T-cell memory formation after mild COVID-19. From the 5' RACE reads, TCRdb called clonotypes with MiXCR, one entry per CDR3 protein. The data contain 150,000 to 200,000 distinct CDR3 sequences, 11% of them singletons. This clonotype was counted between two and nine times. Sequencing used PBMCs or a T cell subset sorted from them (not recorded which). This receptor was obtained from a man aged 18 to 29 who had mild COVID-19 (a few samples of this study predate the infection). Cell type and time point are not known.

The CDR3 nucleotides read TGTGCCAGCAGTTTATCGGGCAGGAACACCGGGGAGCTGTTTTTT. It is translated as CASSLSGRNTGELFF. V usage is TRBV27 and J usage is TRBJ2-2, with unresolved D. V lost 0 bases to trimming and J lost 1 base, with 6 bases between them. Germline V lookup: CDR1 MNHEY, CDR2 SMNVEV (reference sequence). The CDR3 has 15 amino acids.